A single sample gave rise to the 29 T cell receptor beta chains below, sequenced in a study of CD8+CD57+ T cells in acquired aplastic anemia. Previously, flow cytometry had revealed CD8+CD57+ cell expansion in the patients chosen for sequencing. Researchers used genomic DNA as the template to profile TCR beta VDJ and CDR3. TCRdb ran MiXCR on the reads and lists one entry per CDR3 protein. Of 250,000 to 300,000 distinct CDR3 sequences in the sample, 56% were seen once. Sequencing input: sorted CD4+, CD8+, or CD8+CD57+ T cells (not recorded which) from PBMCs. These receptor sequences come from a human donor with aplastic anemia.

This clonotype was counted at least ten times. The gene calls are TRBV10-3 and TRBJ2-2, with TRBD1 as a possible D gene (7 bases). V lost 3 bases to trimming and J lost 4 bases, with 12 bases between them. This CDR3 comprises 15 residues. Per the germline V gene, CDR1 is ENHRY and CDR2 is SYGVKD. The CDR3 loop is CAISETGDSTGELFF. The CDR3 DNA reads TGTGCCATCAGTGAAACGGGGGACAGCACCGGGGAGCTGTTTTTT.

This clonotype came up many times. The V and J genes are TRBV5-8 and TRBJ2-5, with TRBD2 identical over 11 bases. CDR3 length: 16 residues. Trimming removed 4 bases from V and 1 base from J; junction bases left unmatched: 6. Germline V lookup: CDR1 SGHTS, CDR2 YDEGEE. The CDR3 DNA follows: TGTGCCAGCAGCGTCGGGACTAGCGGACTCCAAGAGACCCAGTACTTC. Protein product: CASSVGTSGLQETQYF.

Concerning this clonotype: The junction departs from the called germline gene at one end, perhaps through a read error. This sequence joins TRBV7-3 and TRBJ2-1; D not certain. Per germline, CDR1 SGHTA and CDR2 FQGTGA. This CDR3 region has 15 residues. Here the CDR3 DNA reads TGTGCCGGCAGCTTAACGACCGCTAGAAACAATGAGCAGTTCTTC. This sequence encodes CAGSLTTARNNEQFF. The entire variable domain, with the rest obtained from reference TRBV7-3 and TRBJ2-1, is as follows: GAGVSQTPSNKVTEKGKYVELRCDPISGHTALYWYRQSLGQGPEFLIYFQGTGAADDSGLPNDRFFAVRPEGSVSTLKIQRTERGDSAVYLCAGSLTTARNNEQFFGPGTRLTVL.

V is TRBV12-3 or TRBV12-4 and J is TRBJ2-1; TRBD1 aligns across 8 bases. CDR3 size: 12 residues. V was pared by 6 bases and J by 10 bases, with 5 bases of the junction left unmatched. The CDR3 DNA is TGTGCCAGCAGCAACAGGGGGGACGAGCAGTTCTTC. As protein: CASSNRGDEQFF.

This clonotype was counted between two and nine times. The V and J genes are TRBV30 and TRBJ1-1, with D possibly being TRBD1 (5 bases). Looked up from germline, CDR1 is GTSNPN and CDR2 is SVGIG (reference sequence). This CDR3 has 15 amino acids. Trimming took off 1 base at V and 1 base at J, with 13 bases between the two ends. The CDR3 here is CAWSGAGTRNTEAFF. Written as DNA, the CDR3 is TGTGCCTGGAGTGGGGCCGGGACTAGGAACACTGAAGCTTTCTTT.

This chain links TRBV20-1 with TRBJ1-1; 7 bases map to TRBD1. J was trimmed by 1 base and V by 5 bases; bases with no gene match: 7. The CDR3 sequence is 14 residues long. The germline V gene encodes CDR1 DFQATT and CDR2 SNEGSKA (reference sequence). CDR3 bases: TGCAGTGCTGACGAAGGGGGCGGGAACACTGAAGCTTTCTTT. Its protein is CSADEGGGNTEAFF.

This clonotype appeared a few times. Being one base from a much bigger clone, this may be a read error. The genes are TRBV3-1 and TRBJ2-5; the match to TRBD2 covers 9 bases. The CDR3 totals 13 residues. The germline CDR1 and CDR2 sequences are LGHDT and YNNKEL (reference sequence). The CDR3 is CASRISGSETQNF. The CDR3 DNA reads as TGTGCCAGCCGGATTAGCGGGAGCGAGACCCAGAACTTC.

Details on this clonotype: The junction departs from the called germline gene at one end, perhaps through a read error. The CDR3 sequence: CASSFRLGQSEAF. CDR3 DNA: TGTGCCAGCAGCTTTCGACTCGGACAGTCTGAAGCTTTC. The rearrangement links TRBV7-2 to TRBJ2-6, with D perhaps TRBD1 (6 bases). Germline-derived CDR1 and CDR2 are SGHTA and FQGNSA. The CDR3 runs 13 residues. The full variable domain, rest sourced from reference TRBV7-2 and TRBJ2-6, is GAGVSQSPSNKVTEKGKDVELRCDPISGHTALYWYRQSLGQGLEFLIYFQGNSAPDKSGLPSDRFSAERTGGSVSTLTIQRTQQEDSAVYLCASSFRLGQSEAFGAGSRLTVL.

This clonotype has at least ten counts. V usage is TRBV9 and J usage is TRBJ2-3; D possibly matches TRBD1 or TRBD2 (5 bases each). CDR3 length equals 16 residues. Trimming took off 4 bases at V and 4 bases at J, with 19 bases between the two ends. The V gene's germline CDR1 is SGDLS and CDR2 YYNGEE. The CDR3 region is CASSPRVARGADTQYF. The CDR3 nucleotides are TGTGCCAGCAGCCCCCGGGTAGCGAGAGGGGCAGATACGCAGTATTTT.

This sequence joins TRBV20-1 and TRBJ2-7; 9 nucleotides match TRBD1. Germline loops: CDR1 DFQATT, CDR2 SNEGSKA (reference sequence). With V trimmed by 3 bases and J by 6 bases, 9 bases remained unmatched. This CDR3 comprises 14 residues. CDR3 DNA sequence: TGCAGTGCTAGGGGACAGGGAAGCCTTTCCGAGCAGTACTTC. Its translation: CSARGQGSLSEQYF.

The rearrangement uses TRBV2 and TRBJ2-3, with 7 bases matching TRBD2. V was clipped by 8 bases and J by 0 bases; unmatched bases: 11. The V gene's germline CDR1 is SNHLY and CDR2 FYNNEI. This CDR3 has 16 residues. CDR3 bases: TGTGCCAGCGACCCTGAAGGCGGGAGAAGCACAGATACGCAGTATTTT. Translated, it gives CASDPEGGRSTDTQYF.

This chain connects TRBV5-1 to TRBJ1-5; D not resolved. Germline V gives CDR1 SGHRS, CDR2 YFSETQ. V was clipped by 3 bases and J by 2 bases, with 9 bases between them. The CDR3 loop spans 14 amino acids. CDR3 nucleotides: TGCGCCAGCAGCTACAACGGCGGCAATCAGCCCCAGCATTTT. Encoded protein: CASSYNGGNQPQHF.

This clonotype appeared many times. The chain joins TRBV7-6 to TRBJ1-1, with D tentatively TRBD1 (5 bases). V dropped 5 bases and J dropped 2 bases, with 12 bases sitting between them. The CDR3 consists of 14 residues. Germline V gene lookup returns CDR1 SGHVS and CDR2 FNYEAQ. The CDR3 DNA reads TGTGCCAGCAGCCGGGGACCGGGAAACACTGAAGCTTTCTTT. This translates into CASSRGPGNTEAFF.

The J gene is TRBJ2-1, the V gene TRBV11-2, with 16 bases fitting TRBD2. The germline V gene encodes CDR1 SGHAT and CDR2 FQNNGV. The CDR3 is 19 amino acids. V dropped 5 bases and J dropped 5; count of bases not matched to a gene: 12. The CDR3 spells CASSIAGLAGGRIHNEQFF. CDR3 nucleotide sequence: TGTGCCAGCAGCATAGCGGGACTAGCGGGGGGGAGGATCCACAATGAGCAGTTCTTC.

This clonotype has only a few counts. This sequence joins TRBV7-3 and TRBJ2-3; 8 nucleotides agree with TRBD1. CDR1 SGHTA and CDR2 FQGTGA come from the germline V gene. The CDR3 consists of 14 residues. The V segment lost 4 bases and the J segment 1 base; nucleotides outside the gene matches: 1. The CDR3 DNA is TGTGCCAGCAGCTCGGGACAGGGCACAGATACGCAGTATTTT. It yields the protein CASSSGQGTDTQYF.

J is TRBJ1-2 and V is TRBV20-1; a possible D gene is TRBD1 (6 bases). The germline V gene has CDR1 DFQATT and CDR2 SNEGSKA (reference sequence). Trimming took 4 bases from V and 3 from J, leaving 12 bases between them. The CDR3 contains 13 residues. The CDR3 region is CSATDSSYYGYTF. In nucleotides, the CDR3 is TGCAGTGCTACGGACAGTTCTTACTATGGCTACACCTTC.

The chain recombines TRBV5-4 with TRBJ2-1, with 10 positions matching TRBD2. The germline CDR1 and CDR2 sequences are SGHNT and YYREEE (reference sequence). V lost 1 base and J lost 7; bases outside the gene matches: 8. CDR3 length: 16 amino acids. The DNA for the CDR3 is TGTGCCAGCAGCTTGCCAGCGGGAGGGCCGGGGAATGAGCAGTTCTTC. Amino acids: CASSLPAGGPGNEQFF.

This clonotype was recorded only once. The chain uses TRBV9 and TRBJ1-6; perhaps TRBD1 as D (5 bases). V lost 2 bases to trimming and J lost 9 bases, with 15 bases between them. The germline CDR1 and CDR2 sequences are SGDLS and YYNGEE. The CDR3 has 15 residues. The CDR3 DNA follows: TGTGCCAGCAGCGTCGGGCAGGGAGAGGTTTCACCCCTCCACTTT. Translation: CASSVGQGEVSPLHF.

In this sample, this clonotype is medium-sized (0.01 to 0.1%). The V gene is TRBV7-9, the J gene TRBJ2-7; D call uncertain. The CDR3 length is 13 residues. Germline V CDR1 and CDR2: SEHNR, FQNEAQ (reference sequence). With 4 bases removed from V and 7 bases from J, the gap between germline ends came to 14 bases. In nucleotides, the CDR3 is TGTGCCAGCAGCTCGGGCCCCTCGAGGGAGCAGTACTTC. Protein: CASSSGPSREQYF.

This clonotype was picked up many times. The chain couples TRBV5-1 to TRBJ1-4; D call uncertain. Germline V gene data show CDR1 as SGHRS and CDR2 as YFSETQ. The V end was cut by 4 bases, the J end by 8 bases, with 18 bases between. CDR3 length equals 15 residues. The CDR3: CASSPDGESREKLFF. The CDR3 nucleotides are TGCGCCAGCAGCCCGGACGGGGAGTCTAGAGAAAAACTGTTTTTT.

The CDR3 bases are TGTGCCAGCAGTTTACAGGTAATACACGAGCAGTACTTC. It is translated as CASSLQVIHEQYF. The chain has TRBV27 and TRBJ2-7; D is uncertain. Germline assignment: CDR1 MNHEY and CDR2 SMNVEV (reference sequence). CDR3 length: 13 residues. The V and J ends lost 2 bases and 5 bases respectively, with 10 bases between them.

The rearrangement links TRBV14 to TRBJ1-2; D remains ambiguous. Germline assignment: CDR1 SGHDN and CDR2 FVKESK. V was clipped by 1 base and J by 0 bases, with 3 bases between them. This CDR3 comprises 13 residues. The CDR3, as DNA: TGTGCCAGCAGCCAAGTTCCTAACTATGGCTACACCTTC. Translation gives CASSQVPNYGYTF. The complete variable domain, with remaining parts taken from reference TRBV14 and TRBJ1-2, reads EAGVTQFPSHSVIEKGQTVTLRCDPISGHDNLYWYRRVMGKEIKFLLHFVKESKQDESGMPNNRFLAERTGGTYSTLKVQPAELEDSGVYFCASSQVPNYGYTFGSGTRLTVV.

The chain links TRBV5-6 to TRBJ1-6; no clear D gene. V was shortened by 1 base and J by 9 bases, with 8 bases between the two germline ends. CDR3 length: 13 amino acids. Germline CDR1 is SGHDT and CDR2 is YYEEEE. CDR3 DNA: TGTGCCAGCAGCTTGCAAGGAAGTTCACCCCTCCACTTT. Encoded protein: CASSLQGSSPLHF. The full variable domain, in which reference TRBV5-6 and TRBJ1-6 provide the parts outside the CDR3, is DAGVTQSPTHLIKTRGQQVTLRCSPKSGHDTVSWYQQALGQGPQFIFQYYEEEERQRGNFPDRFSGHQFPNYSSELNVNALLLGDSALYLCASSLQGSSPLHFGNGTRLTVT.

The chain has TRBV19 and TRBJ1-1; D call uncertain. The CDR3 extends over 14 amino acids. CDR1 and CDR2 from the germline V gene are LNHDA and SQIVND (reference sequence). Trimming shortened V by 0 bases and J by 4 bases, and 9 bases separated the two germline ends. The CDR3 spells CASSIDPVGTEAFF. The CDR3, as DNA: TGTGCCAGTAGTATAGACCCGGTGGGCACTGAAGCTTTCTTT.

V gene TRBV5-4 combines with J gene TRBJ2-2; the D is unclear. Trimming stripped 0 bases from V and 8 bases from J, with 8 bases between. The length of the CDR3 is 13 residues. CDR1 SGHNT and CDR2 YYREEE come from the germline V gene (reference sequence). CDR3 sequence (DNA): TGTGCCAGCAGCTTGGGGTACGAAGGGGAGCTGTTTTTT. Protein sequence: CASSLGYEGELFF. The full variable domain, completed using reference TRBV5-4 and TRBJ2-2, is ETGVTQSPTHLIKTRGQQVTLRCSSQSGHNTVSWYQQALGQGPQFIFQYYREEENGRGNFPPRFSGLQFPNYSSELNVNALELDDSALYLCASSLGYEGELFFGEGSRLTVL.

The CDR3 DNA reads TGTGCCACCAGTACCGGGACAGGAAACTCCTACAATGAGCAGTTCTTC. Amino acid sequence: CATSTGTGNSYNEQFF. The chain links TRBV15 to TRBJ2-1, with 8 positions matching TRBD1. With 6 bases clipped from V and 0 bases from J, the junction kept 7 bases outside the gene matches. The CDR3 has 16 amino acids. Germline V CDR1 and CDR2: LNHNV, YYDKDF (reference sequence).

A note on this clonotype: This may arise from a read error, as a much more abundant clone is one base away. The chain carries TRBV28 and TRBJ1-6; perhaps TRBD1 as D (5 bases). CDR1 MDHEN and CDR2 SYDVKM come from the germline V gene. The CDR3 has 12 amino acids. V lost 5 bases and J lost 11, with 10 bases in between. CDR3 in amino acids: CASSGGVPPLHF. Here the CDR3 DNA reads TGTGCCAGCAGTGGAGGGGTACCACCCCTCCACTTT.

This clonotype was observed many times. V is TRBV19 and J is TRBJ2-3; 7 nucleotides match TRBD1. J gave up 2 bases and V 4 bases, and 6 bases lay outside the gene matches. Per the germline V gene, CDR1 is LNHDA and CDR2 is SQIVND (reference sequence). There are 15 residues in the CDR3. DNA of the CDR3: TGTGCCAGTAGTAAAGGGGGCTATGTCACAGATACGCAGTATTTT. Its protein product is CASSKGGYVTDTQYF.

Note on this clonotype: The conserved final phenylalanine or tryptophan is absent from the CDR3, which likely points to a read error. The chain combines TRBV25-1 with TRBJ2-1; perhaps D is TRBD1 or TRBD2 (5 bases each). This CDR3 is built from 17 residues. Between the trimmed V and J ends, which lost 5 bases and 2 bases, there was a span of 19 bases. Germline V gives CDR1 MGHDK, CDR2 SYGVNS. The DNA for the CDR3 is TGTGCCAGCAGTCCGGGCGTTGGGGGTTACCCCTACAATGAGCAGTTCCTC. It is translated as CASSPGVGGYPYNEQFL.